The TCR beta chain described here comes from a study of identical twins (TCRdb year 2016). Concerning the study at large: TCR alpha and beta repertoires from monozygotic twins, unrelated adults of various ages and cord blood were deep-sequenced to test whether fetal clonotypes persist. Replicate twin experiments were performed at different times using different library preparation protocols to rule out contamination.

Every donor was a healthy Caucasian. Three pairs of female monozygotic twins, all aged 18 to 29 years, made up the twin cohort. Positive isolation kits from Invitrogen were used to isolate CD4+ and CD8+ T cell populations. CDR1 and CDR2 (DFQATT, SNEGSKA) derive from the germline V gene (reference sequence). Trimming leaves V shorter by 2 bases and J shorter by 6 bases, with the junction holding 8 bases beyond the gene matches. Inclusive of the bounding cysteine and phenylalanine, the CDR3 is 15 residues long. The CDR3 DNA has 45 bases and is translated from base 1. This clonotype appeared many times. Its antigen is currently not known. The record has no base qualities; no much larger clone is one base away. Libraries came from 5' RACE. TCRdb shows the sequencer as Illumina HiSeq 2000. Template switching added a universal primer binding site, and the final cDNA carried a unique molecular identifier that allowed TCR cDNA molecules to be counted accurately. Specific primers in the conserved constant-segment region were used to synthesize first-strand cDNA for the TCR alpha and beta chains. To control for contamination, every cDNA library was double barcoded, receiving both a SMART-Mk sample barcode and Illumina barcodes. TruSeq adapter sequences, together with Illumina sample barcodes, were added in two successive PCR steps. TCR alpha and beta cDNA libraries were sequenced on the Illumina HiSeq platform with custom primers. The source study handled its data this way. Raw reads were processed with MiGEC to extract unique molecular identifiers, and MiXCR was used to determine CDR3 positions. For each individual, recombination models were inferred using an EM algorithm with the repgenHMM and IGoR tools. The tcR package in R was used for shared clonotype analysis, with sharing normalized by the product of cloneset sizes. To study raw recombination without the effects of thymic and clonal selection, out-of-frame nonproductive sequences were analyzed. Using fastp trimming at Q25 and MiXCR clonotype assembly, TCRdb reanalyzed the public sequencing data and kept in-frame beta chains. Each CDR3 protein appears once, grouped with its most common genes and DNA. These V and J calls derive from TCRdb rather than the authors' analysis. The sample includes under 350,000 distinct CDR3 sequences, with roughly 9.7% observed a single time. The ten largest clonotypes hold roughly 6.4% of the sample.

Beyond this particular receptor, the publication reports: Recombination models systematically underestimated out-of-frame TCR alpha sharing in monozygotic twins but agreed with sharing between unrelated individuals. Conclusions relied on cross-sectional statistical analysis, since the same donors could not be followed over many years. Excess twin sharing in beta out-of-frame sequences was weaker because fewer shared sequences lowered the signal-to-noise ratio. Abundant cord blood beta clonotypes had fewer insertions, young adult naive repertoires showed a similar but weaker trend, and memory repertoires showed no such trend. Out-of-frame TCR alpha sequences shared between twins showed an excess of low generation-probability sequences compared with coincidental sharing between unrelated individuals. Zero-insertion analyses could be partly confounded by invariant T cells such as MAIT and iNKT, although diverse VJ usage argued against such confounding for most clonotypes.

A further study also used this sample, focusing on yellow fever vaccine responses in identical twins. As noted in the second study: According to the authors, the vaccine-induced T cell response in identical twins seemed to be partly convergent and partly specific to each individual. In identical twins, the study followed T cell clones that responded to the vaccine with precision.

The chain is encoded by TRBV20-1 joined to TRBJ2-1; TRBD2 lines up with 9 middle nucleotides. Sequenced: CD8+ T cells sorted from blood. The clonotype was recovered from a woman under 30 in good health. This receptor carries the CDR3 CSARSSREGVNEQFF. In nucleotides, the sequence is TGCAGTGCTAGATCATCGCGGGAGGGCGTCAATGAGCAGTTCTTC.